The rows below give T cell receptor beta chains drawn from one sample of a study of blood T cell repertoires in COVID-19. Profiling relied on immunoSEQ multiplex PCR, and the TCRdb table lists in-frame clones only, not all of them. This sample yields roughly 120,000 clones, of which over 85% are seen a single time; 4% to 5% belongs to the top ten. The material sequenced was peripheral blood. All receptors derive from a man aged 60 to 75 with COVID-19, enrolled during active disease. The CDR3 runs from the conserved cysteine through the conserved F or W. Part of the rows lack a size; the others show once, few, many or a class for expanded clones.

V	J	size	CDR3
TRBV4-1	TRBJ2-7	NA	CASSQTEAGPYEQYF
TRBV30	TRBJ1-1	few	CAWRRHPNTEAFF
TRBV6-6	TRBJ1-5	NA	CASVGTVLNQPQHF
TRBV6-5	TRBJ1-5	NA	CASEASNQPQHF
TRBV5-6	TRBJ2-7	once	CASSLGGQGYYEQYF
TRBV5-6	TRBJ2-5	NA	CASSLADSETQYF
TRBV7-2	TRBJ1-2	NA	CASSLAQKGRHYGYTF
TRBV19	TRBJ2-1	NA	CASSIAGGGRAGFEQFF
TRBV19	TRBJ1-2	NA	CASSIGAAPYGYTF
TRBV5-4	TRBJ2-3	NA	CASSSRFTDTQYF
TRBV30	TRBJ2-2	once	CAWSSRADGELFF
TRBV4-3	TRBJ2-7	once	CASSQDPAGGLEQYF
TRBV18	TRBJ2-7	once	CASSPLRGSAYEQYF
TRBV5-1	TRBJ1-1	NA	CASSLTGNTEAFF
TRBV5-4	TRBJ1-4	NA	CASSLESRDEKLFF
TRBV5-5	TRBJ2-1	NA	CASSFLGDEQFF
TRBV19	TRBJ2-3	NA	CASSTSRGNTDTQYF
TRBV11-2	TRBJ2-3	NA	CASTPGQSTDTQYF
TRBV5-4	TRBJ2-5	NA	CASSLVAGGDQETQYF
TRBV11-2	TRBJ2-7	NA	CASSWGLADSYEQYF
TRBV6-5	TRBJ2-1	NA	CASTGLAGPYNEQFF
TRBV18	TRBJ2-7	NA	CASSLGTSGAYEQYF
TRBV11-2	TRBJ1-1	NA	CASSLGSLVNTEAFF
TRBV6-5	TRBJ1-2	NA	CASSYSAGGYGYTF